One and the same sample provided the 30 T cell receptor beta chains below, sequenced in a study of OX40 agonist ivuxolimab in advanced cancers. Here immunoSEQ multiplex PCR was the method, and the copy in TCRdb shows in-frame clones only, minus some. Of about 100,000 clones listed, approximately 91% were seen once; the top ten hold 0.15% to 0.2%. The input for sequencing was CD4+ or CD8+ T cells sorted from blood, taken in a trial of the OX40 agonist ivuxolimab. These TCRs come from an adult with an advanced solid tumor such as melanoma, head and neck, liver or kidney cancer.

The chain has TRBV25-1 and TRBJ2-6; unclear D gene. The CDR3 is made up of 15 amino acids. The V end was cut by 3 bases, the J end by 4 bases, with 10 bases between. CDR1 is MGHDK and CDR2 is SYGVNS in the germline V gene. CDR3 DNA sequence: TGTGCCAGCAGTGACTGGGGTTCGGGGGCCAACGTCCTGACTTTC. Encoded protein: CASSDWGSGANVLTF.

This chain connects TRBV27 to TRBJ2-2; weak D call: TRBD1 (6 bases). CDR1 MNHEY and CDR2 SMNVEV come from the germline V gene (reference sequence). V lost 6 bases and J 2 bases, leaving 16 bases between the germline ends. The CDR3 has 16 amino acids. The CDR3 spells CASSPKAGANTGELFF. For the CDR3, the DNA is TGTGCCAGCAGCCCTAAGGCAGGGGCCAACACCGGGGAGCTGTTTTTT.

The chain uses TRBV4-1 and TRBJ2-5, with 8 positions matching TRBD1. The length of the CDR3 is 13 residues. Germline V gene lookup returns CDR1 MGHRA and CDR2 YSYEKL. The J segment lost 5 bases and the V segment lost 4 bases, leaving 3 bases of the junction unmatched. The CDR3 sequence is CASSLRQGETQYF. CDR3 DNA sequence: TGCGCCAGCAGCCTAAGACAGGGGGAGACCCAGTACTTC.

The genes are TRBV9 and TRBJ1-2; D is perhaps TRBD1 (5 bases). The V and J ends lost 2 bases and 5 bases respectively, with 13 bases between them. CDR1 SGDLS and CDR2 YYNGEE come from the germline V gene. The CDR3 covers 14 residues. The CDR3 DNA is TGTGCCAGCAGCGTCCGCGGGACTGATTATGGCTACACCTTC. It translates to CASSVRGTDYGYTF.

The chain joins TRBV6-6 to TRBJ1-5, with D maybe TRBD1 (6 bases). This CDR3 region has 14 residues. Trimming cost V 4 bases and J 5 bases, with 12 bases left between them. In germline, CDR1 is MNHNY, CDR2 SVGAGI (reference sequence). The DNA of the CDR3 is TGTGCCAGCAGTTTACCCGGACAGCATCAGCCCCAGCATTTT. Translation: CASSLPGQHQPQHF.

The chain has TRBV7-8 and TRBJ1-4; unclear D gene. The CDR3 runs 12 residues. V shed 2 bases and J shed 6 bases, with 4 bases lying between them. Germline assignment: CDR1 SGHVS and CDR2 FQNEAQ. In DNA, the CDR3 is TGTGCCAGCAGCTTACTGTATGAAAAACTGTTTTTT. It encodes CASSLLYEKLFF.

This clone was counted once. The chain's CDR3 is CASSYRREGLNEQFF. CDR3 sequence (DNA): TGTGCCAGCAGTTACCGGCGGGAGGGTCTCAATGAGCAGTTCTTC. This chain links TRBV6-6 with TRBJ2-1, with TRBD2 matching over 9 bases. CDR1 is MNHNY and CDR2 is SVGAGI in the germline V gene (reference sequence). CDR3 length: 15 residues. Unmatched junction bases numbered 5, after V lost 2 bases and J lost 6 bases.

V usage is TRBV5-1 and J usage is TRBJ2-1; 10 bases map to TRBD1. Germline assignment: CDR1 SGHRS and CDR2 YFSETQ. V shed 3 bases and J 7 bases; nucleotides not matched to a gene: 4. This CDR3 is built from 14 residues. CDR3 protein: CASSSGQGGNEQFF. The CDR3 nucleotides are TGCGCCAGCAGCTCCGGACAGGGGGGGAATGAGCAGTTCTTC.

CDR3 residues: CASSLWGLAVETQYF. In DNA form, the CDR3 reads TGTGCCAGCAGCTTGTGGGGACTAGCTGTGGAGACCCAGTACTTC. The rearrangement uses TRBV5-6 and TRBJ2-5; 9 nucleotides agree with TRBD2. Germline CDR1 SGHDT, CDR2 YYEEEE. CDR3 length: 15 amino acids. V lost 1 base and J lost 5; bases outside the gene matches: 6. Combining the CDR3 with reference TRBV5-6 and TRBJ2-5 gives the whole variable domain DAGVTQSPTHLIKTRGQQVTLRCSPKSGHDTVSWYQQALGQGPQFIFQYYEEEERQRGNFPDRFSGHQFPNYSSELNVNALLLGDSALYLCASSLWGLAVETQYFGPGTRLLVL.

The V gene is TRBV15, the J gene TRBJ1-2, with D perhaps matching TRBD1 (6 bases). The V gene's germline CDR1 is LNHNV and CDR2 YYDKDF (reference sequence). Trimming removed 3 bases from V and 1 base from J, with 12 bases in between. The CDR3 runs to 15 residues. This CDR3 is CATSSRTEVNYGYTF. In DNA, the CDR3 is TGTGCCACCAGCAGCAGGACAGAAGTTAACTATGGCTACACCTTC.

The chain employs TRBV9 and TRBJ2-1; D perhaps matches TRBD1 (6 bases). V shed 4 bases and J shed 8 bases, with 16 bases lying between them. Germline assignment: CDR1 SGDLS and CDR2 YYNGEE. The CDR3 runs to 14 residues. The DNA of the CDR3 is TGTGCCAGCAGCCCCCGAGCCAGGGGTGATGAGCAGTTCTTC. Translation gives CASSPRARGDEQFF. Looking up the rest from reference TRBV9 and TRBJ2-1 gives the full variable domain: DSGVTQTPKHLITATGQRVTLRCSPRSGDLSVYWYQQSLDQGLQFLIQYYNGEERAKGNILERFSAQQFPDLHSELNLSSLELGDSALYFCASSPRARGDEQFFGPGTRLTVL.

The chain has TRBV2 and TRBJ1-5; D is unclear. CDR1 and CDR2 (germline): SNHLY, FYNNEI. The CDR3 loop spans 16 amino acids. V shed 4 bases and J shed 10 bases, with 23 bases lying between them. The CDR3 DNA sequence: TGTGCCAGCAGTGGCTGGGTTGGCGGTAAAAGAAACCCCCAGCATTTT. Its protein product is CASSGWVGGKRNPQHF.

The chain joins TRBV4-1 to TRBJ1-2; D gene ambiguous. V was shortened by 1 base and J by 8 bases, with 20 bases between the two germline ends. The V gene's germline CDR1 is MGHRA and CDR2 YSYEKL. The CDR3 runs to 16 residues. The CDR3 reads CASSQAQSVRRSGYTF. In DNA form, the CDR3 reads TGCGCCAGCAGCCAAGCCCAATCTGTACGTCGAAGCGGCTACACCTTC.

The chain uses TRBV10-3 and TRBJ2-5; TRBD2 might be the D (5 bases). The V and J ends lost 6 bases and 4 bases respectively, with 12 bases between them. This CDR3 spans 13 amino acids. CDR1 and CDR2 (germline): ENHRY, SYGVKD. CDR3 in amino acids: CAISTGLRETQYF. The CDR3 DNA reads as TGTGCCATCAGCACGGGGTTACGAGAGACCCAGTACTTC.

The chain joins TRBV5-1 to TRBJ2-7; D might be TRBD1 (5 bases). The CDR3 consists of 15 residues. CDR1 is SGHRS and CDR2 is YFSETQ in the germline V gene. V dropped 0 bases and J dropped 3 bases, with 13 bases sitting between them. The CDR3 bases are TGCGCCAGCAGCTTGGGCAGGGTGTCCCACTACGAGCAGTACTTC. Its protein product is CASSLGRVSHYEQYF. Looking up the rest from reference TRBV5-1 and TRBJ2-7 gives the full variable domain: KAGVTQTPRYLIKTRGQQVTLSCSPISGHRSVSWYQQTPGQGLQFLFEYFSETQRNKGNFPGRFSGRQFSNSRSEMNVSTLELGDSALYLCASSLGRVSHYEQYFGPGTRLTVT.

The genes are TRBV5-1 and TRBJ1-4, with D possibly being TRBD1 (6 bases). The CDR3 sequence is 14 residues long. Trimming removed 0 bases from V and 8 bases from J, with 11 bases in between. Germline V gene data show CDR1 as SGHRS and CDR2 as YFSETQ. The CDR3 loop is CASSLDRVREKLFF. CDR3 bases: TGCGCCAGCAGCTTGGACAGGGTTCGGGAAAAACTGTTTTTT.

V usage is TRBV5-8 and J usage is TRBJ1-6, with 7 positions matching TRBD1. The CDR3 extends over 15 amino acids. Per the germline V gene, CDR1 is SGHTS and CDR2 is YDEGEE. Trimming cost V 4 bases and J 6 bases; bases outside gene matches: 7. CDR3 coding DNA: TGTGCCAGCAGCGTCAGGGGGGCGCCTAATTCACCCCTCCACTTT. It specifies CASSVRGAPNSPLHF.

The chain recombines TRBV6-5 with TRBJ2-7; TRBD1 agrees at 9 bases. The length of the CDR3 is 14 residues. Looked up from germline, CDR1 is MNHEY and CDR2 is SVGAGI. Losses at the gene ends were 0 bases for V and 6 bases for J; bases not matched to a gene: 3. The CDR3 reads CASSYSTTGGEQYF. The CDR3 nucleotides are TGTGCCAGCAGTTACTCGACGACAGGGGGCGAGCAGTACTTC.

V gene TRBV5-4 combines with J gene TRBJ2-7, with a possible D match to TRBD2 (5 bases). CDR1 is SGHNT and CDR2 is YYREEE in the germline V gene (reference sequence). V was cut by 1 base and J by 7 bases, with 12 bases left in between. The CDR3 totals 13 residues. In nucleotides, the CDR3 is TGTGCCAGCAGCTTGCCCCGCGGGTTTGAGCAGTACTTC. Its protein product is CASSLPRGFEQYF.

This clone has a single count. The chain recombines TRBV9 with TRBJ2-1; no definite D call. The V end lost 2 bases, the J end lost 0 bases, and 6 bases lay between the germline ends. The germline CDR1 and CDR2 sequences are SGDLS and YYNGEE. This CDR3 is built from 14 residues. CDR3 bases: TGTGCCAGCAGCGTCTCGGCCTCCTACAATGAGCAGTTCTTC. It encodes CASSVSASYNEQFF. Complete variable domain (other parts from reference TRBV9 and TRBJ2-1): DSGVTQTPKHLITATGQRVTLRCSPRSGDLSVYWYQQSLDQGLQFLIQYYNGEERAKGNILERFSAQQFPDLHSELNLSSLELGDSALYFCASSVSASYNEQFFGPGTRLTVL.

The chain has TRBV5-1 and TRBJ1-1, with unresolved D. Germline loops: CDR1 SGHRS, CDR2 YFSETQ. The CDR3 loop spans 14 amino acids. V was clipped by 1 base and J by 4 bases, with 11 bases between them. The CDR3 DNA reads as TGCGCCAGCAGCTTGAGGATAGGGATCACTGAAGCTTTCTTT. Translating gives CASSLRIGITEAFF.

The CDR3 protein is CASSLGGRQPQHF. Written as DNA, the CDR3 is TGTGCCAGCAGCTTGGGTGGCCGGCAGCCCCAGCATTTT. The chain employs TRBV5-4 and TRBJ1-5, with D uncertain. The CDR3 runs to 13 residues. Germline CDR1 and CDR2: SGHNT and YYREEE (reference sequence). V gave up 0 bases and J gave up 7 bases, with 8 bases separating them.

The chain combines TRBV7-2 with TRBJ1-3; 7 nucleotides line up with TRBD1. The ends lost 5 bases at V and 11 bases at J; junction bases unmatched: 15. The CDR3 consists of 15 residues. The germline V gene encodes CDR1 SGHTA and CDR2 FQGNSA. CDR3 coding DNA: TGTGCCAGCAGCCGGGACAGTCTCAAGATGTACGCCATATATTTT. Its translation: CASSRDSLKMYAIYF.

This clone has a single count. This chain links TRBV30 with TRBJ1-6; 9 bases map to TRBD1. With 7 bases clipped from V and 9 bases from J, the junction kept 10 bases outside the gene matches. The CDR3 sequence is 14 residues long. Germline assignment: CDR1 GTSNPN and CDR2 SVGIG (reference sequence). In DNA, the CDR3 is TGTGCCTCCGGGATGGACAGGGGTTTTTCACCCCTCCACTTT. Translated: CASGMDRGFSPLHF. Full variable domain (rest looked up from reference TRBV30 and TRBJ1-6): SQTIHQWPATLVQPVGSPLSLECTVEGTSNPNLYWYRQAAGRGLQLLFYSVGIGQISSEVPQNLSASRPQDRQFILSSKKLLLSDSGFYLCASGMDRGFSPLHFGNGTRLTVT.

The rearrangement links TRBV7-9 to TRBJ2-1; 14 nucleotides agree with TRBD2. J lost 4 bases, V lost 5 bases, and 7 bases had no gene match. CDR1 SEHNR and CDR2 FQNEAQ come from the germline V gene (reference sequence). The CDR3 contains 17 residues. In nucleotides, the CDR3 is TGTGCCAGCAGCCGACTAGCGGGAGGGCCCGTTTACAATGAGCAGTTCTTC. Protein: CASSRLAGGPVYNEQFF.

The chain links TRBV5-1 to TRBJ2-4, with D possibly TRBD2 on 6 matching bases. The CDR3 totals 14 residues. The germline gives CDR1 SGHRS, CDR2 YFSETQ. Deletions cut 5 bases from V and 3 bases from J, with 12 bases between. The CDR3: CASRTGLLKNIQYF. The CDR3 DNA reads as TGCGCCAGCAGAACCGGACTACTCAAAAACATTCAGTACTTC.

V gene TRBV19 combines with J gene TRBJ1-6; D is perhaps TRBD1 (6 bases). Between the trimmed V and J ends, which lost 3 bases and 7 bases, there was a span of 13 bases. The CDR3 totals 15 residues. Per the germline V gene, CDR1 is LNHDA and CDR2 is SQIVND (reference sequence). Written as DNA, the CDR3 is TGTGCCAGTAGTATCAACAGGAGGGGGAATTCACCCCTCCACTTT. Amino acids: CASSINRRGNSPLHF.

V and J are TRBV27 and TRBJ2-6; 10 bases fit TRBD1. Germline V gene sequence: CDR1 MNHEY, CDR2 SMNVEV (reference sequence). The CDR3 sequence is 17 residues long. V trimming: 6 bases; J trimming: 2 bases; junction bases outside the gene matches: 7. The CDR3 DNA follows: TGTGCCAGCAGACTAGACAGGGGGCTGCCTGGGGCCAACGTCCTGACTTTC. Residues: CASRLDRGLPGANVLTF.

V usage is TRBV5-4 and J usage is TRBJ2-7, with 9 positions matching TRBD1. This CDR3 contains 16 residues. Germline CDR1 reads SGHNT; CDR2 reads YYREEE (reference sequence). The V and J ends lost 4 bases and 1 base, in that order; junction bases with no gene match: 9. The CDR3 bases are TGTGCCAGCAGCCAGAGCCACGGACAGGGGTCCTACGAGCAGTACTTC. It codes for CASSQSHGQGSYEQYF. The full variable domain, in which reference TRBV5-4 and TRBJ2-7 provide the parts outside the CDR3, is ETGVTQSPTHLIKTRGQQVTLRCSSQSGHNTVSWYQQALGQGPQFIFQYYREEENGRGNFPPRFSGLQFPNYSSELNVNALELDDSALYLCASSQSHGQGSYEQYFGPGTRLTVT.

The chain links TRBV6-1 to TRBJ2-7; a possible D gene is TRBD1 (6 bases). Per germline, CDR1 MNHNS and CDR2 SASEGT. Trimming left V 10 bases short and J 2 bases short, with 12 bases between. The CDR3 is 12 residues long. The CDR3 sequence: CATQGSPYEQYF. Here the CDR3 DNA reads TGTGCCACCCAGGGGTCCCCCTACGAGCAGTACTTC.